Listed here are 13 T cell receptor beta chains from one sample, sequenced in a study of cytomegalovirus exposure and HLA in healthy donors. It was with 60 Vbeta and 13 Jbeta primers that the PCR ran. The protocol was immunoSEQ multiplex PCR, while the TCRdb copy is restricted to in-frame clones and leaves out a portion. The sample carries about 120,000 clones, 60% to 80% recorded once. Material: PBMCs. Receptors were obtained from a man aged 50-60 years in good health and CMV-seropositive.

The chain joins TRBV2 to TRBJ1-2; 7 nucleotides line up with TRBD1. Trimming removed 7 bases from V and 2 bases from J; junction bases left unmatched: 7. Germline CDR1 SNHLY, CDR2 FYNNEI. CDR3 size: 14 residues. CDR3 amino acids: CASTPDRANYGYTF. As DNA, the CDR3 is TGTGCCAGCACCCCCGACAGGGCGAACTATGGCTACACCTTC.

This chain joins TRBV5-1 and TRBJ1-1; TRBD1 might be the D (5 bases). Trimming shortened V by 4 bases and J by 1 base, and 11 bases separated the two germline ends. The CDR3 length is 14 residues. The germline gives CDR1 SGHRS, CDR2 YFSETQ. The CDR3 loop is CASSGFRENTEAFF. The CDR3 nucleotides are TGCGCCAGCAGCGGCTTCAGGGAGAACACTGAAGCTTTCTTT.

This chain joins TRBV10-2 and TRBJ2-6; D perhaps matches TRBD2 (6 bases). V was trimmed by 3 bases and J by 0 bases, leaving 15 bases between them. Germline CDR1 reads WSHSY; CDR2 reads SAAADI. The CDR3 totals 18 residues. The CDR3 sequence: CASSDRGAGSSGANVLTF. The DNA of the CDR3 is TGCGCCAGCAGTGATAGGGGCGCCGGGAGCTCTGGGGCCAACGTCCTGACTTTC.

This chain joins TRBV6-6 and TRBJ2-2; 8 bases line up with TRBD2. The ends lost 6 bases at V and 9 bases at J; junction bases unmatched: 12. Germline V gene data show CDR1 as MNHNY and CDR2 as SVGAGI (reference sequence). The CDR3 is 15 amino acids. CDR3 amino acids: CASSLAGTGARELFF. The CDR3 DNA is TGTGCCAGCAGCTTAGCGGGAACTGGTGCCCGGGAGCTGTTTTTT.

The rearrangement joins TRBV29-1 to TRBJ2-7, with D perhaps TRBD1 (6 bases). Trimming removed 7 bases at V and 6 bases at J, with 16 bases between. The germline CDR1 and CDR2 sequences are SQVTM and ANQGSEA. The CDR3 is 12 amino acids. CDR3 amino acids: CSANRERGEQYF. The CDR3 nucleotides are TGCAGCGCCAACAGGGAAAGGGGCGAGCAGTACTTC.

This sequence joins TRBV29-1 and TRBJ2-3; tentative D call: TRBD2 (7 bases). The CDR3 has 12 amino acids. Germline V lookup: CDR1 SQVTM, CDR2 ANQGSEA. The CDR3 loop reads CAGVGGEDTQYF. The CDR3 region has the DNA TGCGCAGGGGTGGGAGGGGAAGATACGCAGTATTTT.

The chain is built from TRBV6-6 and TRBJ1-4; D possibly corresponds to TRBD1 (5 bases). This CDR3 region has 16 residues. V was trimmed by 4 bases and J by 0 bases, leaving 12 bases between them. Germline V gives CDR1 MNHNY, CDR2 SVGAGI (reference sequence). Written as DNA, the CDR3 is TGTGCCAGCAGTTTGGGACTTACTACAACTAATGAAAAACTGTTTTTT. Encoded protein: CASSLGLTTTNEKLFF.

The CDR3 here is CASRETRDRIDTQYF. In DNA, the CDR3 is TGTGCCAGTAGGGAAACCCGGGACAGGATAGATACGCAGTATTTT. The chain combines TRBV19 with TRBJ2-3; TRBD1 agrees at 8 bases. The CDR3 consists of 15 residues. With 6 bases clipped from V and 5 bases from J, the junction kept 10 bases outside the gene matches. The germline gives CDR1 LNHDA, CDR2 SQIVND (reference sequence).

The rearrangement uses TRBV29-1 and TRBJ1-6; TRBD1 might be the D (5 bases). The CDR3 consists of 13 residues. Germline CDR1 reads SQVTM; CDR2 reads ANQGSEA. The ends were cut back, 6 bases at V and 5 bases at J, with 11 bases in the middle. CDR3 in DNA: TGCAGCGTCCAGACAGCTAATAATTCACCCCTCCACTTT. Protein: CSVQTANNSPLHF.

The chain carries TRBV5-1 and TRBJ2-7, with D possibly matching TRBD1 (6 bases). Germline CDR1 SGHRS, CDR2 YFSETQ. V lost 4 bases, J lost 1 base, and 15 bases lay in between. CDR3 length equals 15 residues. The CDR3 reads CASSPEGVRSYEQYF. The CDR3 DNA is TGCGCCAGCAGCCCCGAGGGGGTGCGGTCCTACGAGCAGTACTTC.

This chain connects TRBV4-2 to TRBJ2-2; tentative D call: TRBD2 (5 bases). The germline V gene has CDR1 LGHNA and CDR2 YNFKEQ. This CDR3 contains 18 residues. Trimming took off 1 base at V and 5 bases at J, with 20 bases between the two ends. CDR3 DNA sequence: TGTGCCAGCAGCCAAGGAAGTTTGCGACACGGGGAGACCGGGGAGCTGTTTTTT. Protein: CASSQGSLRHGETGELFF.

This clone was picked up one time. The CDR3 DNA follows: TGTGCCAGCAGCTTGGCCTGGGGAGAGGACGAGCAGTACTTC. Translation gives CASSLAWGEDEQYF. This rearrangement joins TRBV5-4 to TRBJ2-7; the D gene is possibly TRBD2 (5 bases). Trimming took 0 bases from V and 5 from J, leaving 12 bases between them. CDR1 SGHNT and CDR2 YYREEE come from the germline V gene (reference sequence). This CDR3 is built from 14 residues.

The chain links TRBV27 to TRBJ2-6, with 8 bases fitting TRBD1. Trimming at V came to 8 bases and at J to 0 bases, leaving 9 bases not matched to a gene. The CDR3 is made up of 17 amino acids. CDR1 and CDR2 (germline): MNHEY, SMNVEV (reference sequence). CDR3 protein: CASGAGQGLSGANVLTF. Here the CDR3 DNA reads TGTGCCAGCGGCGCCGGACAGGGTCTCTCTGGGGCCAACGTCCTGACTTTC. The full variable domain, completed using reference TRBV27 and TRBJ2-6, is EAQVTQNPRYLITVTGKKLTVTCSQNMNHEYMSWYRQDPGLGLRQIYYSMNVEVTDKGDVPEGYKVSRKEKRNFPLILESPSPNQTSLYFCASGAGQGLSGANVLTFGAGSRLTVL.